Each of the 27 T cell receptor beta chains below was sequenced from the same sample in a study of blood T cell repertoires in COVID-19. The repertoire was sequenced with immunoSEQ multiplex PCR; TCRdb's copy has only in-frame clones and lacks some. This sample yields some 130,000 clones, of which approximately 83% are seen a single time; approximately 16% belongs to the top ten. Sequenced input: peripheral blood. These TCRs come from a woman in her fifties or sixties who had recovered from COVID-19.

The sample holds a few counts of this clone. CDR3 bases: TGTGCCAGCAGCTCTTCGAGTGAAGCTTTCTTT. Translating gives CASSSSSEAFF. The chain has TRBV9 and TRBJ1-1, with D unclear. This CDR3 comprises 11 residues. In germline, CDR1 is SGDLS, CDR2 YYNGEE. The V end was cut by 4 bases, the J end by 7 bases, with 8 bases between.

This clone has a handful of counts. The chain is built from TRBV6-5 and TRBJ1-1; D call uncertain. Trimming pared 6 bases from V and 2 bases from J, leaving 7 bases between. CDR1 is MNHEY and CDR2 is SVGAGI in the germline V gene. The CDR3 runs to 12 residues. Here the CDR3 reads CASRAPNTEAFF. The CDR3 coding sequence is TGTGCCAGCAGAGCTCCCAACACTGAAGCTTTCTTT.

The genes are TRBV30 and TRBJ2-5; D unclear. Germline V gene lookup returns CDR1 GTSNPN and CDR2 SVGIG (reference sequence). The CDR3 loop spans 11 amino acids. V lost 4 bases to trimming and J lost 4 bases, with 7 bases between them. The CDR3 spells CAWTTGETQYF. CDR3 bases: TGTGCCTGGACGACGGGAGAGACCCAGTACTTC.

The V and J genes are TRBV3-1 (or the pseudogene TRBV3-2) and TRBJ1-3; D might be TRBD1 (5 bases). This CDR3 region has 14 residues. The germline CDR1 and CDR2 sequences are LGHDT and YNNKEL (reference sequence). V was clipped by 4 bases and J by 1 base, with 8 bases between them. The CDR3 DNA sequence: TGTGCCAGCAGCCTACGACAGTCTGGAAACACCATATATTTT. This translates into CASSLRQSGNTIYF.

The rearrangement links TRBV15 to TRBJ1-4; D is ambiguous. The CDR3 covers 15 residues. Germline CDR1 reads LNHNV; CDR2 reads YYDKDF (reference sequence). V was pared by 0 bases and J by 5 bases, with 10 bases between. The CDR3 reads CATSRDIPGNEKLFF. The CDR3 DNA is TGTGCCACCAGCAGAGATATCCCGGGGAATGAAAAACTGTTTTTT.

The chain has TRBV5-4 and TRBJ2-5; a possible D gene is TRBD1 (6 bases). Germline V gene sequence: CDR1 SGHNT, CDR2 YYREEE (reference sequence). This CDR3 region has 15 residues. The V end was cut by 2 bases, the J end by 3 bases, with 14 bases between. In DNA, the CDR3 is TGTGCCAGCAGCTTTATCAGGGGTAGGGAAGAGACCCAGTACTTC. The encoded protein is CASSFIRGREETQYF.

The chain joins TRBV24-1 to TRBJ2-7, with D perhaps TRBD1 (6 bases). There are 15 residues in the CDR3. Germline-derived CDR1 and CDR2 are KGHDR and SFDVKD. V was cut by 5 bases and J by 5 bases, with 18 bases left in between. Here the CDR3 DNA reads TGTGCCACCAGTGGACGCGCCGGGACACTCAACGAGCAGTACTTC. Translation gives CATSGRAGTLNEQYF.

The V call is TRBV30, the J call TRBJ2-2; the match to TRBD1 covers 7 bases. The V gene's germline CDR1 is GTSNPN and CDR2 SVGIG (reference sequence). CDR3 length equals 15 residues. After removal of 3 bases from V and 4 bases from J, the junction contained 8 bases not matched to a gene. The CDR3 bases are TGTGCCTGGAGGGCCAGGGGGACGTCCACCGGGGAGCTGTTTTTT. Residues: CAWRARGTSTGELFF.

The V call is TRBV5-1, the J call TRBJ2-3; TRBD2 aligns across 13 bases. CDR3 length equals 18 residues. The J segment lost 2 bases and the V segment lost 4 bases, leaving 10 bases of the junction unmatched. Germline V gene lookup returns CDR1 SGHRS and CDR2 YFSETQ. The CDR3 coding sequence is TGCGCCAGCAGCATCCTACTAGCGGGAGGGAGGATCACAGATACGCAGTATTTT. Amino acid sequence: CASSILLAGGRITDTQYF.

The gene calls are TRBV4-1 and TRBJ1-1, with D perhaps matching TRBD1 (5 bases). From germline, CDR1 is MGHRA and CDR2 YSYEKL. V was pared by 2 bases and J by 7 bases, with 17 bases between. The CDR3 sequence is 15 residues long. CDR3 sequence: CASSQTITPGREAFF. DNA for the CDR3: TGCGCCAGCAGCCAAACGATTACTCCAGGGCGTGAAGCTTTCTTT.

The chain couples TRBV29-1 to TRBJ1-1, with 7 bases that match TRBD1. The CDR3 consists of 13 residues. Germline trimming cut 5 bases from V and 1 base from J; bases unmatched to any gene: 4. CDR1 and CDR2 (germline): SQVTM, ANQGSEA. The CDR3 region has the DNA TGCAGCGTTCTGACAGGGACGAACACTGAAGCTTTCTTT. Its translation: CSVLTGTNTEAFF.

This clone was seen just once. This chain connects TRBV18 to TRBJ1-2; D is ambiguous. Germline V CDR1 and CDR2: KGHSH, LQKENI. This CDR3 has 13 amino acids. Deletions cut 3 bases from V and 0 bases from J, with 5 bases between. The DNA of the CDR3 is TGTGCCAGCTCACCGGGCGCTAACTATGGCTACACCTTC. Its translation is CASSPGANYGYTF.

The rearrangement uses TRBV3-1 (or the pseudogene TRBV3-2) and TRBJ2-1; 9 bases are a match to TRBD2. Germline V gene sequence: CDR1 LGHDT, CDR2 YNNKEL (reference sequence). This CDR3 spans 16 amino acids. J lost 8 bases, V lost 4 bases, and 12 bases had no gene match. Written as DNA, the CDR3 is TGTGCCAGCAGCCCATGGCCGCGGGAGGGCCGCCATGAGCAGTTCTTC. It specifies CASSPWPREGRHEQFF.

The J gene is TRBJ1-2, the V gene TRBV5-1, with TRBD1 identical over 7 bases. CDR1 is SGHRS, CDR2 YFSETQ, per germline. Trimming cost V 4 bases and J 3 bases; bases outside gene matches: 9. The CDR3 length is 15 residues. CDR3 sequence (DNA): TGCGCCAGCAGCCCTCAGGGGGTCGGGCACTATGGCTACACCTTC. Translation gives CASSPQGVGHYGYTF.

CDR3 amino acids: CASSYSRSGDEKLFF. The CDR3 DNA sequence: TGTGCCAGCAGTTACTCGCGGTCAGGGGATGAAAAACTGTTTTTT. V is TRBV6-5 and J is TRBJ1-4; a possible D gene is TRBD1 (6 bases). The V and J ends lost 0 bases and 6 bases respectively, with 11 bases between them. CDR3 size: 15 residues. Germline-derived CDR1 and CDR2 are MNHEY and SVGAGI.

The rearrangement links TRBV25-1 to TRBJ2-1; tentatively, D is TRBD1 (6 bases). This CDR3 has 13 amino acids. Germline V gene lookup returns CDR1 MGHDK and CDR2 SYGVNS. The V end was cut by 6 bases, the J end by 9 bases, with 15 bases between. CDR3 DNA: TGTGCCAGCAGCCTACAGGGTTCGGGTGAGCAGTTCTTC. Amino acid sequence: CASSLQGSGEQFF.

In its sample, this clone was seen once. CDR3 in amino acids: CASSLRGQSTDTQYF. The CDR3 DNA reads TGTGCCAGCAGCCTACGCGGACAGTCCACAGATACGCAGTATTTT. V usage is TRBV7-3 and J usage is TRBJ2-3; D perhaps matches TRBD1 (6 bases). V dropped 5 bases and J dropped 2 bases, with 14 bases sitting between them. The V gene's germline CDR1 is SGHTA and CDR2 FQGTGA. The CDR3 has 15 residues. Together with reference TRBV7-3 and TRBJ2-3, the CDR3 gives the full variable domain: GAGVSQTPSNKVTEKGKYVELRCDPISGHTALYWYRQSLGQGPEFLIYFQGTGAADDSGLPNDRFFAVRPEGSVSTLKIQRTERGDSAVYLCASSLRGQSTDTQYFGPGTRLTVL.

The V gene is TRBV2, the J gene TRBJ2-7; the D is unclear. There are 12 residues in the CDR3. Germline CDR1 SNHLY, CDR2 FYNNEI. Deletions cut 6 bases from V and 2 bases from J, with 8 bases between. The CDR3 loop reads CASRLEAYEQYF. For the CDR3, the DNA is TGTGCCAGCAGGCTAGAGGCCTACGAGCAGTACTTC.

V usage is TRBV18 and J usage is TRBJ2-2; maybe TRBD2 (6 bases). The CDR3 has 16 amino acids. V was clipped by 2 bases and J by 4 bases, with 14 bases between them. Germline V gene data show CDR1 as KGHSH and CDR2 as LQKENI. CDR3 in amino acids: CASSPSGQGGTGELFF. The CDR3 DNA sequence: TGTGCCAGCTCACCATCCGGGCAGGGAGGCACCGGGGAGCTGTTTTTT.

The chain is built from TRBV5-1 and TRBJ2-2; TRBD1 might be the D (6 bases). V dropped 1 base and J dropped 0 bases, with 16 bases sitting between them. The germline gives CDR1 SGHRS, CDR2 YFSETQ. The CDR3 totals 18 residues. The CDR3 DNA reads TGCGCCAGCAGCTTGCTCCCGACGACAGGAGCGAACACCGGGGAGCTGTTTTTT. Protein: CASSLLPTTGANTGELFF.

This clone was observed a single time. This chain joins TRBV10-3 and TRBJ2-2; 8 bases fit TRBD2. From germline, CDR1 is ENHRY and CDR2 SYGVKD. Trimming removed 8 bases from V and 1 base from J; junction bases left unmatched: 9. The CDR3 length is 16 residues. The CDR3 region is CAIAAILAVNTGELFF. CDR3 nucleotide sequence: TGTGCCATCGCAGCCATACTAGCGGTGAACACCGGGGAGCTGTTTTTT.

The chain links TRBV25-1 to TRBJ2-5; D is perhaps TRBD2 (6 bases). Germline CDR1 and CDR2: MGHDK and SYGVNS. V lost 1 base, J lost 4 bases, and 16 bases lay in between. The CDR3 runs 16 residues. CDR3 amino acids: CASSESGRRRGETQYF. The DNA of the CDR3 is TGTGCCAGCAGTGAATCGGGACGCCGGAGGGGAGAGACCCAGTACTTC.

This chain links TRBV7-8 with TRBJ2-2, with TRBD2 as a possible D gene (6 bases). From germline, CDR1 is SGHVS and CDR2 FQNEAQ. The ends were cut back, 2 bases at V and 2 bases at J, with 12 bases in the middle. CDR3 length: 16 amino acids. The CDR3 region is CASSLTASANTGELFF. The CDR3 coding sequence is TGTGCCAGCAGCTTAACAGCTAGCGCCAACACCGGGGAGCTGTTTTTT. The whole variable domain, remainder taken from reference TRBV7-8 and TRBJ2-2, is GAGVSQSPRYKVAKRGQDVALRCDPISGHVSLFWYQQALGQGPEFLTYFQNEAQLDKSGLPSDRFFAERPEGSVSTLKIQRTQQEDSAVYLCASSLTASANTGELFFGEGSRLTVL.

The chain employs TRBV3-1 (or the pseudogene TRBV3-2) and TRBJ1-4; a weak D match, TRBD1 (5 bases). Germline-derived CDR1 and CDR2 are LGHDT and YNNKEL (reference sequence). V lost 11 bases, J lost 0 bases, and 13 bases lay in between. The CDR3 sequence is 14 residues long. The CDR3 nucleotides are TGTGCCGCAGGGCAAGGTGCAACTAATGAAAAACTGTTTTTT. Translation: CAAGQGATNEKLFF.

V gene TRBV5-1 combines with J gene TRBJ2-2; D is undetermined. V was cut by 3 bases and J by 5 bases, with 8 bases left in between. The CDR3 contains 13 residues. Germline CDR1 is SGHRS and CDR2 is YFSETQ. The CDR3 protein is CASSSLGTGELFF. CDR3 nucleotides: TGCGCCAGCAGCTCGCTAGGTACCGGGGAGCTGTTTTTT.

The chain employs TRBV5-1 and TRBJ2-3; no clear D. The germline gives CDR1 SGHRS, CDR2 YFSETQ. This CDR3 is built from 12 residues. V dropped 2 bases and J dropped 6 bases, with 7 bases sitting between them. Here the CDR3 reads CASSFSPDTQYF. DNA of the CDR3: TGCGCCAGCAGCTTTAGCCCGGATACGCAGTATTTT. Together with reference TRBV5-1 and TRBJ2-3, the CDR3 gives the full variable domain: KAGVTQTPRYLIKTRGQQVTLSCSPISGHRSVSWYQQTPGQGLQFLFEYFSETQRNKGNFPGRFSGRQFSNSRSEMNVSTLELGDSALYLCASSFSPDTQYFGPGTRLTVL.

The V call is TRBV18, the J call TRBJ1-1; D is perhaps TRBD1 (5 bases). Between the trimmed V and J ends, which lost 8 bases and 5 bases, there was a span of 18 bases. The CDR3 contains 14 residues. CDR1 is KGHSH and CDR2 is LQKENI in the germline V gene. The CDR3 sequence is CASLLHGGATEAFF. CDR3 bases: TGTGCCAGCCTCTTACACGGAGGGGCTACTGAAGCTTTCTTT.